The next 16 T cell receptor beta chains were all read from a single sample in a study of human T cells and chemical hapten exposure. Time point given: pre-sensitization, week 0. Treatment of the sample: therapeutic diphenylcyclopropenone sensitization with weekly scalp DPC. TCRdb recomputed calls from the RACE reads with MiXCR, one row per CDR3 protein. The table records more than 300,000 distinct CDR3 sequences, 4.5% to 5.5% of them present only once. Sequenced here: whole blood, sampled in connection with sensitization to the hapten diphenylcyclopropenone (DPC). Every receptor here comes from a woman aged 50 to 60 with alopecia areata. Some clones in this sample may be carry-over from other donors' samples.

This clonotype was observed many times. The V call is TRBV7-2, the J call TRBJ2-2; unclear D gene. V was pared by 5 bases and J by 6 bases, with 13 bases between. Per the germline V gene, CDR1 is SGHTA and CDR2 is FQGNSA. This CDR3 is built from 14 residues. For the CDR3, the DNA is TGTGCCAGCAGCCGGCGGCCCAGGCCCGGGGAGCTGTTTTTT. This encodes CASSRRPRPGELFF. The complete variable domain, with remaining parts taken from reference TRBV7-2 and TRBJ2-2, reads GAGVSQSPSNKVTEKGKDVELRCDPISGHTALYWYRQSLGQGLEFLIYFQGNSAPDKSGLPSDRFSAERTGGSVSTLTIQRTQQEDSAVYLCASSRRPRPGELFFGEGSRLTVL.

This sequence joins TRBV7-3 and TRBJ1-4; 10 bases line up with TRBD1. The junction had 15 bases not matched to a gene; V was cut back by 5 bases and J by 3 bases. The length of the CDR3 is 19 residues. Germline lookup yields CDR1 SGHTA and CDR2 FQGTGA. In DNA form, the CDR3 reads TGTGCCAGCAGCCCCCTGGGGACAGGGGTCATATTCCCTAATGAAAAACTGTTTTTT. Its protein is CASSPLGTGVIFPNEKLFF.

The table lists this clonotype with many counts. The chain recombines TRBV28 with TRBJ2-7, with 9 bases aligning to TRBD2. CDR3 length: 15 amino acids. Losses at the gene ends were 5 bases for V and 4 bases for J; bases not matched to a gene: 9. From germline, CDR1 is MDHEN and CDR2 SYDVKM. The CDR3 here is CASSGASGARYEQYF. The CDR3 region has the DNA TGTGCCAGCAGTGGGGCTAGCGGGGCCCGGTACGAGCAGTACTTC.

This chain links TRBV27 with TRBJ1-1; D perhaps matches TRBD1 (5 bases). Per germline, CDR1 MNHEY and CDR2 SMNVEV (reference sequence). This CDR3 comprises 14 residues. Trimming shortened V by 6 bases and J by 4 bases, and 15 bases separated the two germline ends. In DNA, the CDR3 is TGTGCCAGCAGGCTGGGGGGGGTCGGCACTGAAGCTTTCTTT. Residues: CASRLGGVGTEAFF.

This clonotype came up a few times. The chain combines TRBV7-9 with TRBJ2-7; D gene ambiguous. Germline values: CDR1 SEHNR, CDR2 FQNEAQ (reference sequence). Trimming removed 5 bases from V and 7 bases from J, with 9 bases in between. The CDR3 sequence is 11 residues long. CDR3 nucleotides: TGTGCCAGCAGCCGCGACCGGGAGCAGTACTTC. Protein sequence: CASSRDREQYF.

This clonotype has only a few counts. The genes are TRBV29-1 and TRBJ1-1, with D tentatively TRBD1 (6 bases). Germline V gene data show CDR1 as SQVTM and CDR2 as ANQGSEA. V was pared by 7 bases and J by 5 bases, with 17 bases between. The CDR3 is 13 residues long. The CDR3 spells CSAPLTGGTEAFF. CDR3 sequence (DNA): TGCAGCGCCCCATTGACAGGAGGAACTGAAGCTTTCTTT. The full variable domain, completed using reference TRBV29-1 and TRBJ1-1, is SAVISQKPSRDICQRGTSLTIQCQVDSQVTMMFWYRQQPGQSLTLIATANQGSEATYESGFVIDKFPISRPNLTFSTLTVSNMSPEDSSIYLCSAPLTGGTEAFFGQGTRLTVV.

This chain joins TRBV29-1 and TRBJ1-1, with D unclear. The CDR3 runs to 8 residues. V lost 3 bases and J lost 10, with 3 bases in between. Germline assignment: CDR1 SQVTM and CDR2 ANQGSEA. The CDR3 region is CSVDVAFF. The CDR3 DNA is TGCAGCGTTGATGTAGCTTTCTTT.

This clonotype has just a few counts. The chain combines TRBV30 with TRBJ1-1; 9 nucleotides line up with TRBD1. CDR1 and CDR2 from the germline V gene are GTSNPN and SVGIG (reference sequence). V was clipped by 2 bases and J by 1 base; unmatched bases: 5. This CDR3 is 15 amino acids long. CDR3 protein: CAWSYGDRANTEAFF. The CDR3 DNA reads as TGTGCCTGGAGTTATGGGGACAGGGCGAACACTGAAGCTTTCTTT.

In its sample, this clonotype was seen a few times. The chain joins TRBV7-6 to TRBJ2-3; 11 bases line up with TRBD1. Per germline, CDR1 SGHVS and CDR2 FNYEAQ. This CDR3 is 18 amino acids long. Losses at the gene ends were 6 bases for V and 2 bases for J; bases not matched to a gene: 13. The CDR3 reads CASSSRDRGWSHTDTQYF. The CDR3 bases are TGTGCCAGCAGTTCCCGGGACAGGGGGTGGTCCCACACAGATACGCAGTATTTT.

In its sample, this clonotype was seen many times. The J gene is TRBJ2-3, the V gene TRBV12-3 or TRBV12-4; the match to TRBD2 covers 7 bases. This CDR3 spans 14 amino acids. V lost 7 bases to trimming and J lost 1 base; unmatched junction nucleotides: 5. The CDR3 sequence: CASKPSGGTDTQYF. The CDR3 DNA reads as TGTGCCAGCAAGCCCAGCGGGGGCACAGATACGCAGTATTTT.

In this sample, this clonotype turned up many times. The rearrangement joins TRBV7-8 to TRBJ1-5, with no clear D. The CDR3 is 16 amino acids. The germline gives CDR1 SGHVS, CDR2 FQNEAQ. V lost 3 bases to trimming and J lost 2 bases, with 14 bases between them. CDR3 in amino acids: CASSFDPGRGNQPQHF. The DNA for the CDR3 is TGTGCCAGCAGCTTCGACCCCGGTCGGGGCAATCAGCCCCAGCATTTT.

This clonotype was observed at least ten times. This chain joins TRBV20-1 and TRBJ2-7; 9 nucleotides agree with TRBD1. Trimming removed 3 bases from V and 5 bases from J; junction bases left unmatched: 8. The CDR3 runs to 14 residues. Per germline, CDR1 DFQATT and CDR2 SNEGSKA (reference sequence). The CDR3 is CSASKQGARNEQYF. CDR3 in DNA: TGCAGTGCTAGCAAACAGGGGGCGAGAAACGAGCAGTACTTC.

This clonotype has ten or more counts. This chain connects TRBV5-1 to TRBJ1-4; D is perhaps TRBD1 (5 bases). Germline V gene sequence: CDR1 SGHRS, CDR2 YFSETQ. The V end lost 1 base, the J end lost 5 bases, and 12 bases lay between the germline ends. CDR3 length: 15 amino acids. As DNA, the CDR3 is TGCGCCAGCAGCTTGAGAGGGACCGAGAATGAAAAACTGTTTTTT. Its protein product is CASSLRGTENEKLFF.

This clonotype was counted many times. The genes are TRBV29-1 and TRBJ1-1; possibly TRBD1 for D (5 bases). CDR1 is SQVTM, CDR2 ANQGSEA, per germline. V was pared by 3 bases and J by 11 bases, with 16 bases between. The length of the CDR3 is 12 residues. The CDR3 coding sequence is TGCAGCGTTGATCGCAGGGAAAGCGAGGCTTTCTTT. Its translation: CSVDRRESEAFF.

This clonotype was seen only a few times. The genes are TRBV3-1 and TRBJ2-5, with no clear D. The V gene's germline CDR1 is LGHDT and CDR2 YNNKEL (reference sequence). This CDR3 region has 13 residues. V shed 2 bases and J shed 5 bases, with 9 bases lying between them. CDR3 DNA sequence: TGTGCCAGCAGCCAACGTAGTATCGAGACCCAGTACTTC. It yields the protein CASSQRSIETQYF.

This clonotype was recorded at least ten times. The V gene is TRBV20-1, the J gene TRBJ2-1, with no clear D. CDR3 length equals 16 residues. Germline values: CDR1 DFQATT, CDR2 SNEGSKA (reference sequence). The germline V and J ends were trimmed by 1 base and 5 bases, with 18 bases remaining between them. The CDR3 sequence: CSARVGLRANHNEQFF. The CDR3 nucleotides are TGCAGTGCTAGAGTTGGTCTCCGTGCGAACCACAATGAGCAGTTCTTC.